What follows is one TCR beta chain and its context. Its specificity is unknown. This entry belongs to a study of T cell repertoires in cytomegalovirus infection. Study-wide results and limits: Across the ex vivo response, the dominant clonotypes were HLA-C-restricted CMV-specific TCR beta clonotypes.

Trimming removed 6 bases at V and 1 base at J, with 8 bases between. Germline CDR1 and CDR2: MNHEY and SMNVEV (reference sequence). This CDR3 region has 13 residues. TCRdb itself ran the reads through MiXCR, one entry per CDR3 protein. This table holds approximately 1,000,000 distinct CDR3 sequences, about a third found once. The V gene is TRBV27, the J gene TRBJ2-3; D not resolved. This material consisted of cultured CD8+ T cells from PBMCs, taken from culture after CMV antigen stimulation. This clonotype was sampled from a human donor in good health (CMV status not recorded). Some clones in this sample may be carry-over from other donors' samples. The CDR3 loop reads CASRIGRTDTQYF. CDR3 coding DNA: TGTGCCAGCAGAATCGGACGCACAGATACGCAGTATTTT.